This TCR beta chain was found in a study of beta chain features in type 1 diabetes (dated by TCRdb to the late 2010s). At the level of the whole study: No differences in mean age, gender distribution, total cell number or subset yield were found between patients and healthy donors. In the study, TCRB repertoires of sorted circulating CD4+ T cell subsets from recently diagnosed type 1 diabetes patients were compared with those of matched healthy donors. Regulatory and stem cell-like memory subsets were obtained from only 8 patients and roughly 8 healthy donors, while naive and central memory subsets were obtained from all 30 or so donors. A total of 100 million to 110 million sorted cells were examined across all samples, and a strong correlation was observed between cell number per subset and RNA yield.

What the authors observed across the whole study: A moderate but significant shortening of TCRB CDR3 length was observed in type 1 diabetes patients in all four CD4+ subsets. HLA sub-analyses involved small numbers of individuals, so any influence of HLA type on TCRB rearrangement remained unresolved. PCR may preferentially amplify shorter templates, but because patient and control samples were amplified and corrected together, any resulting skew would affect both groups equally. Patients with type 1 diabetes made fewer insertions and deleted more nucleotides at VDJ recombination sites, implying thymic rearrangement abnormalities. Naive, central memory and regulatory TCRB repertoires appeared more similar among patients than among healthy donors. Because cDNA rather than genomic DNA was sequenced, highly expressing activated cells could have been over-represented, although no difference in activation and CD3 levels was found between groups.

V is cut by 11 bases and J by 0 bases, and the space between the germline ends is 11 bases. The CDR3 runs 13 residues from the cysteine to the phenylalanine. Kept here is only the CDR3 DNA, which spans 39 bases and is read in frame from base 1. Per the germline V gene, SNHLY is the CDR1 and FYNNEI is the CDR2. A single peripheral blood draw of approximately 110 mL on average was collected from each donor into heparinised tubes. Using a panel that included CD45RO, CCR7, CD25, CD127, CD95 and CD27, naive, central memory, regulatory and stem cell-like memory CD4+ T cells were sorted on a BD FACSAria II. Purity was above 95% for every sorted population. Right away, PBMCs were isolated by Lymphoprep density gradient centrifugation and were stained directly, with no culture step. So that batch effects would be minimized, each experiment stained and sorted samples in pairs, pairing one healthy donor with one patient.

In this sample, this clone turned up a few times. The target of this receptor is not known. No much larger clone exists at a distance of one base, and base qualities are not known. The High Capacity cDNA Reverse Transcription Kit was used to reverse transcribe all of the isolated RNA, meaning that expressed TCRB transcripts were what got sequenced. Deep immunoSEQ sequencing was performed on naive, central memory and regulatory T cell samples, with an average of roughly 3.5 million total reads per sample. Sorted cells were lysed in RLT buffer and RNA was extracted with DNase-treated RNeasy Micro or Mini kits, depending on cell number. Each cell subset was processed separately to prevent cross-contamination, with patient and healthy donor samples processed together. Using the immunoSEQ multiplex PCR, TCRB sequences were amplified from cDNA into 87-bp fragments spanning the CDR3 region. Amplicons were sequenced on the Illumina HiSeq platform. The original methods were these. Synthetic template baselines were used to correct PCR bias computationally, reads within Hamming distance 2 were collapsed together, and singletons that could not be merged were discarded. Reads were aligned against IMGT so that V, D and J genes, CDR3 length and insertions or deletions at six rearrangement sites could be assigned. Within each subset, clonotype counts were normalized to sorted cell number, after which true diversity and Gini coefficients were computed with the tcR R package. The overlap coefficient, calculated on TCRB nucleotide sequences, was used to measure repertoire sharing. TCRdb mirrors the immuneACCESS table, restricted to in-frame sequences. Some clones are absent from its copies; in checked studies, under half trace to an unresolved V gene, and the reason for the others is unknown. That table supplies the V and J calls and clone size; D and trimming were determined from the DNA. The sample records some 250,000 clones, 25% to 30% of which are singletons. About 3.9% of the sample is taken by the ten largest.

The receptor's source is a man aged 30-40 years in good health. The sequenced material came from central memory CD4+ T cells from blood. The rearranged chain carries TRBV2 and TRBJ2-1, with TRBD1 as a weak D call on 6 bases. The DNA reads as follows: TGTGCCGGACAGATTAGCTCCTACAATGAGCAGTTCTTC. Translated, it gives CAGQISSYNEQFF.